This TCR beta chain is from a study of vaccination and CD4 T cells after COVID-19 (dated by TCRdb to the early 2020s). In the study overall: Convalescent patients had a positive SARS-CoV-2 result on nasal swab PCR, and of these patients, several had mild disease and one had severe disease. In the convalescent cohort there were six males and four females, among whom were two Hispanic individuals, seven Caucasians, two Asians and one multiracial person. Participants received two doses of either the Pfizer-BioNTech BNT162b2 vaccine (n=8) or the Moderna mRNA-1273 vaccine (n=2). Post-COVID blood samples from convalescent patients were collected a median of about 110 days after diagnosis, with a range of 35 to 161 days. Post-vaccine blood samples were collected a median of approximately 77 days after the second vaccine dose, ranging from roughly 14 to 241 days. Overlapping spike peptide pools from SARS-CoV-2 and from the common cold coronaviruses HCoV-NL63, HCoV-OC43 and HCoV-229E were used as culture stimuli. Control cultures received a CEFX viral epitope pool as the positive control, an HIV-1 Nef peptide pool as the negative control, or no peptide. The spike-specific CD4+ TCR repertoire was compared before and after mRNA vaccination in 10 to 11 COVID-19 convalescent patients and a handful of infection-naive healthy vaccine recipients.

The study at large found these results: Relatively few convalescent patients were included in the study, and early timepoints after natural infection were not analyzed. An increase in the median number of SARS-CoV-2-reactive clonotypes from around 20 after infection to roughly 38 after vaccination was observed, but the change was not found to be significant. Among the post-vaccine SARS-CoV-2-reactive clones in convalescent patients, a median approximately 90% showed up only after vaccination, which suggests vaccine-specific priming. Of the vaccine-specific clones in convalescent patients, 304 of 307, or nearly all, reacted only to SARS-CoV-2 spike and did not cross-react with common cold coronaviruses.

The CDR3 numbers 17 residues from cysteine through phenylalanine. Only the CDR3 region is kept as DNA, spanning 51 bases read in frame from base 1. In the germline V gene, CDR1 corresponds to MDHEN and CDR2 to SYDVKM. Between the V and J ends, shortened by 4 bases and 1 base respectively, the junction contains 19 bases. The receptor library was made with PCR. DNA from cultured CD4+ T cells was subjected to TCR sequencing with the Oncomine TCR Beta short-read assay at the Johns Hopkins FTIC core. The QIAamp micro DNA kit was used to extract genomic DNA from the cultured CD4+ T cells. The Oncomine TCR Beta libraries from cultured CD4+ T cells were pooled using unique dual indexes and then sequenced on an Illumina iSeq 100. In the source study's methods: Non-productive sequences were removed, and CDR3s not starting with C, not ending with F or W, or shorter than 7 amino acids were discarded. Antigen-specific clonotypes were identified using the MANAFEST web application through comparison of peptide-stimulated wells with reference and other culture wells. An FDR below 0.05, an odds ratio above 5, and a productive frequency above 0.1% in at least two of three replicate wells were required for clones to be considered positive. Clonotypes that were significantly expanded in both SARS-CoV-2 spike wells and at least one common cold coronavirus spike condition were defined as cross-reactive. Similarity between CDR3 sequences was evaluated in R version 3.6.1 using Levenshtein distances (stringdist) and unrooted phylogenetic trees (ape). TCRdb trimmed public reads at Q25 via fastp, called clones via MiXCR and kept in-frame beta chains. Rows with a matching CDR3 protein are joined into one entry that keeps the most common DNA and genes. The V and J calls and clone size come from TCRdb's table, not from the authors' own analysis. This sample lists tens of thousands of distinct CDR3 sequences; 50% to 75% were detected once. The ten most abundant clones make up 4.5% to 6% of the sample.

This clonotype was observed a handful of times. No antigen is known for it. One base away there is no much larger clone; base qualities are not given. The sample's treatment or condition label is to be understood as: approximately nine-day PBMC culture with coronavirus spike peptide pools or control peptides (ViraFEST assay). The ViraFEST assay, used in the study, expanded antigen-specific T cells with peptide pools and then identified the expanded clonotypes through TCR sequencing. The convalescent patients' positive SARS-CoV-2 PCR tests were from March to December 2020, which was before the Alpha, Beta and Delta variants emerged in the United States. Each well held around 2.1 million PBMCs cultured with 9 to 10 ug/ml peptide pools in IMDM containing approximately 5% human AB serum and roughly 10 IU/ml IL-2. On days 3 and 7, half of the culture medium was replaced with fresh IL-2-containing medium. Once the cells had been in culture for roughly 10 days, the EasySep CD4+ T cell isolation kit was used to isolate CD4+ T cells by negative selection. PBMCs were separated from whole blood using Ficoll-Paque Plus gradient centrifugation and then either used fresh or cryopreserved at -140C. Each culture condition was generally run in triplicate wells.

In this chain, TRBV28 is recombined with TRBJ1-1; the D region possibly corresponds to TRBD1 (6 bases align). This TCR derives from a human donor who had recovered from COVID-19. The sample taken for sequencing was CD4+ T cells from blood, cultured in vitro. The CDR3 amino acid sequence is: CASSSPMGGGRNTEAFF. The DNA sequence reads TGTGCCAGCAGTTCCCCAATGGGGGGGGGCCGGAACACTGAAGCTTTCTTT.